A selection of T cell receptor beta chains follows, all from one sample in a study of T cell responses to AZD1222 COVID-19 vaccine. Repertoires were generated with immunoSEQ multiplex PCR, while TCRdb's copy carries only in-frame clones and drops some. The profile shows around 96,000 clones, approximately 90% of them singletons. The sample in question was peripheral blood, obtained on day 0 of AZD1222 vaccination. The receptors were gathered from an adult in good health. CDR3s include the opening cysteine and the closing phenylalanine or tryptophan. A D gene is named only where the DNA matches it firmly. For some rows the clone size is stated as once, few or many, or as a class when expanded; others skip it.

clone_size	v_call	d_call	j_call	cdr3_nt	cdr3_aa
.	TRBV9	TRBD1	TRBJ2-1	TGTGCCAGCAGCGTCTCAGGGGGAACCTACTACAATGAGCAGTTCTTC	CASSVSGGTYYNEQFF
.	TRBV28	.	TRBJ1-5	TGTGCCAGCAGACCGGGGTTGAATCAGCCCCAGCATTTT	CASRPGLNQPQHF
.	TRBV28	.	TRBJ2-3	TGTGCCAGCAGTCTAAGGAATTGGGGCACAGATACGCAGTATTTT	CASSLRNWGTDTQYF
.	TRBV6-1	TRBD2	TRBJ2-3	TGTGCCAGCAGTGATTTAGCGGGTAGCACAGATACGCAGTATTTT	CASSDLAGSTDTQYF
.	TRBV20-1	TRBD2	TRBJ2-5	TGCAGTGCTAGTCTAGGACTAGCGGGGGGTGAGACCCAGTACTTC	CSASLGLAGGETQYF
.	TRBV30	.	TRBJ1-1	TGTGCCTGGACGGAGGACCCGAACACTGAAGCTTTCTTT	CAWTEDPNTEAFF
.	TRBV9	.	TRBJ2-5	TGTGCCAGCAGCGCCTCCCGGCAAGAGACCCAGTACTTC	CASSASRQETQYF
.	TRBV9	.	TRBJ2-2	TGTGCCAGCAGCGCCTTTCGGGACACCGGGGAGCTGTTTTTT	CASSAFRDTGELFF
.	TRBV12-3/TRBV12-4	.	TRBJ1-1	TGTGCCAGCAGTACCCAGGGAGCCACTGAAGCTTTCTTT	CASSTQGATEAFF
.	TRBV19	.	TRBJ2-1	TGTGCCAGTAACACCTACAATGAGCAGTTCTTC	CASNTYNEQFF
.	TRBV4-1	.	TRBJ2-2	TGCGCCAGCAGCCAGGAAACGGATGGCGGGGAGCTGTTTTTT	CASSQETDGGELFF
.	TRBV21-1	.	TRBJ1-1	TGTGCCAGCAGCAAAGCTTCGGTGGTTGCTTTCTTT	CASSKASVVAFF
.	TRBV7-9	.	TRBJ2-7	TGTGCCAGCAGCCGGGAGTCTAGTGGTTCCTACGAGCAGTACTTC	CASSRESSGSYEQYF
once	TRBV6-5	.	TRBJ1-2	TGTGCCAGCAGTTACGGACAGAACTATGGCTACACCTTC	CASSYGQNYGYTF
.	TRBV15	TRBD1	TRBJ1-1	TGTGCCACCAGCAGGCGAGACAGGGTCACTGAAGCTTTCTTT	CATSRRDRVTEAFF
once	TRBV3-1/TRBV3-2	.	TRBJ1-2	TGTGCCAGCAGACACGAGGGGGAGGGCTATGGCTACACCTTC	CASRHEGEGYGYTF
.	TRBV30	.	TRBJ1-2	TGTGCCTGGAACACACAGGGCTACTATGGCTACACCTTC	CAWNTQGYYGYTF
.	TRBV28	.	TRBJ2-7	TGTGCCAGCAGTTTATCCGGTGGGCAGTACTTC	CASSLSGGQYF
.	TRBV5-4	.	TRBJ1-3	TGTGCCAGCAGCTTGGGCGGAAACACCATATATTTT	CASSLGGNTIYF
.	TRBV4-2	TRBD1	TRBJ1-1	TGTGCCAGCAGCCAACTACAGGGGTCGAGCACTGAAGCTTTCTTT	CASSQLQGSSTEAFF